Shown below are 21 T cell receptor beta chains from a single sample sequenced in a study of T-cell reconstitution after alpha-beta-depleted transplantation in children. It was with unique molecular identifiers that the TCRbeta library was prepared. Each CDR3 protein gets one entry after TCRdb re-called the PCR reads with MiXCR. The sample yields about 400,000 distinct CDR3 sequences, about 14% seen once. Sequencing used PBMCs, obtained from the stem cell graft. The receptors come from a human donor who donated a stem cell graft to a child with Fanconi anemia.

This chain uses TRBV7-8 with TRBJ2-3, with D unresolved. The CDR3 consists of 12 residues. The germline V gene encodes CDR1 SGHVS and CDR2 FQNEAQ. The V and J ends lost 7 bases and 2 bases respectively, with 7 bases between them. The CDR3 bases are TGTGCCAGCACCCGCCCCACAGATACGCAGTATTTT. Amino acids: CASTRPTDTQYF.

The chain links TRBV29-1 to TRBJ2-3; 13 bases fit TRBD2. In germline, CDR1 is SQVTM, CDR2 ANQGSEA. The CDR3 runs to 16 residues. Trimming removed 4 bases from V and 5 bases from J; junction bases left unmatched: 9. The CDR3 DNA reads TGCAGCGTTGTGATTGGGACTAGCGGGGTTGTAGATACGCAGTATTTT. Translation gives CSVVIGTSGVVDTQYF.

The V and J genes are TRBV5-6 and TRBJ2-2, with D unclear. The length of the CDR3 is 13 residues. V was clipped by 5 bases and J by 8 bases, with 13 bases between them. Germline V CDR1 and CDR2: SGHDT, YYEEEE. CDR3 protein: CASSPYRAGELFF. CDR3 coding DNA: TGTGCCAGCAGTCCATATCGGGCAGGGGAGCTGTTTTTT.

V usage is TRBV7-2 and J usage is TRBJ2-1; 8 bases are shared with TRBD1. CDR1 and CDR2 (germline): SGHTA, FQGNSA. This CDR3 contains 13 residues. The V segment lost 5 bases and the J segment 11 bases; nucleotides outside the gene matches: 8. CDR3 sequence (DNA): TGTGCCAGCAGCGTGCCGGGACAGGTAAAGCAGTTCTTC. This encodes CASSVPGQVKQFF.

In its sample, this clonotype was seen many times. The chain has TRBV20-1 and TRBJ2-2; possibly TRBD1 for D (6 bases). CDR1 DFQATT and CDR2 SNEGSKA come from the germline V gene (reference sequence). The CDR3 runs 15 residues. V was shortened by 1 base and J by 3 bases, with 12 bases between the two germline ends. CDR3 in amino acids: CSARAPGAYTGELFF. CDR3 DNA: TGCAGTGCTAGAGCCCCAGGGGCTTACACCGGGGAGCTGTTTTTT.

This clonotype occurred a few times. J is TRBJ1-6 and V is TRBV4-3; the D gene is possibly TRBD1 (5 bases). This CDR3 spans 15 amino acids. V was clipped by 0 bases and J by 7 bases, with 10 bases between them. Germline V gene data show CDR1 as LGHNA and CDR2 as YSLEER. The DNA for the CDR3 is TGCGCCAGCAGCCAAGACGTGGGGGGAAATTCACCCCTCCACTTT. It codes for CASSQDVGGNSPLHF.

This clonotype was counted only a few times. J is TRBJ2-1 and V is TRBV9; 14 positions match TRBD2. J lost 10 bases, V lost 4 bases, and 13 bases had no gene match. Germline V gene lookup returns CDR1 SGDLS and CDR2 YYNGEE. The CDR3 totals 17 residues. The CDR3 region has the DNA TGTGCCAGCAGCCTCGGGACTAGCGGGGGCCCCCTTGGCGAGCAGTTCTTC. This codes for CASSLGTSGGPLGEQFF.

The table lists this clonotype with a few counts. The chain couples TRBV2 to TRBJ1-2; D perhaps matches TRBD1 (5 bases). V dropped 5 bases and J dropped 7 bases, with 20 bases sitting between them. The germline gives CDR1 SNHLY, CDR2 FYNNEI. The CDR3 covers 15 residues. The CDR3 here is CASSRDVAGFVGYTF. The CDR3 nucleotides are TGTGCCAGCAGTCGGGACGTGGCCGGGTTTGTTGGCTACACCTTC.

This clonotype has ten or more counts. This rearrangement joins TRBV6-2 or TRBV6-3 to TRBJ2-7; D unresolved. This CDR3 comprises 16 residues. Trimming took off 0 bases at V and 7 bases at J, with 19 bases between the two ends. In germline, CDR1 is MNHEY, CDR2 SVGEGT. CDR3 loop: CASSYSIPSVSHEQYV. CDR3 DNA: TGTGCCAGCAGTTACTCGATCCCCTCAGTCAGTCATGAGCAGTACGTC.

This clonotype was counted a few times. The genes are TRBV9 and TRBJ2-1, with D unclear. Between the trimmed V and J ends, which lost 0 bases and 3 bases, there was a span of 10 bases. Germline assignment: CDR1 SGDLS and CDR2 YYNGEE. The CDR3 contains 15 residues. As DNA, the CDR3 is TGTGCCAGCAGCGTAGGGCACAATAACTACAATGAGCAGTTCTTC. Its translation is CASSVGHNNYNEQFF.

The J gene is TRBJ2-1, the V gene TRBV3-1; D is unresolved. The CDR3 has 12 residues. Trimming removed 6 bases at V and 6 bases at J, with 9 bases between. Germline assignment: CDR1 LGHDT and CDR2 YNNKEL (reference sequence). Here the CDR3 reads CASSLRFNEQFF. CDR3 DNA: TGTGCCAGCAGTCTGAGGTTCAATGAGCAGTTCTTC.

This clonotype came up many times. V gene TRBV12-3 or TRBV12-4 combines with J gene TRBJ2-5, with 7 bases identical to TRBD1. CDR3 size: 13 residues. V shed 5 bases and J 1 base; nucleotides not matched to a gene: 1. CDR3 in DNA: TGTGCCAGCAGTCGACAGGGCCAAGAGACCCAGTACTTC. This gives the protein CASSRQGQETQYF.

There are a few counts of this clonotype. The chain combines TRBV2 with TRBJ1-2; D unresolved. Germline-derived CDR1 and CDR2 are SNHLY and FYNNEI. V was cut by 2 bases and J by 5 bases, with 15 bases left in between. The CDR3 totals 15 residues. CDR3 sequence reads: CASSELVVGMYGYTF. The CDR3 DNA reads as TGTGCCAGCAGTGAATTGGTAGTGGGGATGTATGGCTACACCTTC.

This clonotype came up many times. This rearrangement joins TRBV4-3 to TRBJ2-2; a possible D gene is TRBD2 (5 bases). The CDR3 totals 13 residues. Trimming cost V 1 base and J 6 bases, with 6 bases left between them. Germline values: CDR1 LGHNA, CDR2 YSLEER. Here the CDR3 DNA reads TGCGCCAGCAGCCAAGCGGAGGCCGGGGAGCTGTTTTTT. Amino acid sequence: CASSQAEAGELFF.

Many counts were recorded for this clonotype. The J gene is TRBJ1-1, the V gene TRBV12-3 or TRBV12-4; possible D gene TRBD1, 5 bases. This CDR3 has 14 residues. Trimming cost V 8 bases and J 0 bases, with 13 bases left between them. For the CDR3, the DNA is TGTGCCAGCGGGAAGGGGCAGCTGAACACTGAAGCTTTCTTT. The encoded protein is CASGKGQLNTEAFF.

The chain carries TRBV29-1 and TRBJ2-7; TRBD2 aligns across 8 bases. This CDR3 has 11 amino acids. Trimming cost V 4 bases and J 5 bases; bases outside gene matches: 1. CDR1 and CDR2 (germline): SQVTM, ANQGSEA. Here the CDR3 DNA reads TGCAGCGTTGCGACTAGCGACGAGCAGTACTTC. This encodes CSVATSDEQYF.

CDR3 amino acids: CASSLNRDSGGYTF. Here the CDR3 DNA reads TGTGCCAGCAGCCTTAACAGGGATAGTGGTGGCTACACCTTC. The rearrangement uses TRBV7-2 and TRBJ1-2; the D gene is possibly TRBD1 (6 bases). Germline V gene sequence: CDR1 SGHTA, CDR2 FQGNSA. V was clipped by 5 bases and J by 7 bases, with 17 bases between them. The CDR3 is made up of 14 amino acids.

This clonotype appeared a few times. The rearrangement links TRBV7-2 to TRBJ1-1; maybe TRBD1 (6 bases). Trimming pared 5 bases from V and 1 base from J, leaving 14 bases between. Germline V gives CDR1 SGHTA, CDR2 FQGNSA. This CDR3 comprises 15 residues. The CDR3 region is CASSLMTGRNTEAFF. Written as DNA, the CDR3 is TGTGCCAGCAGCCTCATGACAGGACGGAACACTGAAGCTTTCTTT.

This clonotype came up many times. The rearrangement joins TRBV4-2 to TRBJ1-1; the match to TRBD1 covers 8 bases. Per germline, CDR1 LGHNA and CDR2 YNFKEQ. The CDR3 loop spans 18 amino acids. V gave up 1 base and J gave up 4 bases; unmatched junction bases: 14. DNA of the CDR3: TGTGCCAGCAGCCAAGGGGACAGGCTAACCAATGTGGGCACTGAAGCTTTCTTT. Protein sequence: CASSQGDRLTNVGTEAFF.

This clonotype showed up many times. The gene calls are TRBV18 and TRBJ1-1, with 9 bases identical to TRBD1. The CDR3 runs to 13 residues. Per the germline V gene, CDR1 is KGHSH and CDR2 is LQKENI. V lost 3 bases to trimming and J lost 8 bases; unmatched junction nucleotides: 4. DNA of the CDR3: TGTGCCAGCTCACCGGGGACAGGGCCCGAAGCTTTCTTT. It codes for CASSPGTGPEAFF.

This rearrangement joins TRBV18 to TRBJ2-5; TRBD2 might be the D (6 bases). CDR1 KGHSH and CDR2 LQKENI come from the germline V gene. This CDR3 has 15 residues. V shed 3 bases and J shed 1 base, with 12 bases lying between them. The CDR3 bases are TGTGCCAGCTCACCGGGGGAGGCGGCCCAAGAGACCCAGTACTTC. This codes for CASSPGEAAQETQYF.